These T cell receptor beta chains were read from a single sample in a study of cytomegalovirus exposure and HLA in healthy donors. Produced via immunoSEQ multiplex PCR; TCRdb's table is partial and in-frame only. The sample has over 100,000 clones, 70% to 90% seen once. Sequencing used PBMCs. These receptor sequences come from a man in his forties or fifties in good health and CMV-seronegative. The CDR3 runs from the conserved cysteine through the conserved F or W. A D gene is named only where the DNA matches it firmly. Clone size is given for some rows only: seen once, a few or many times, or a class if the clone is expanded.

clone_size | j_call | d_call | v_call | cdr3_nt | cdr3_aa
- | TRBJ2-5 | TRBD1 | TRBV9 | TGTGCCAGCAGCTCTCCCCGGGACAGGGGAGAAGAGACCCAGTACTTC | CASSSPRDRGEETQYF
- | TRBJ2-7 | TRBD1 | TRBV5-1 | TGCGCCAGCAGTATACAGGGGAGCGCCTACGAGCAGTACTTC | CASSIQGSAYEQYF
- | TRBJ1-2 | - | TRBV5-8 | TGTGCCAGCAGCCGGAAAGGGAGCTTGTACTATGGCTACACCTTC | CASSRKGSLYYGYTF
- | TRBJ2-1 | TRBD1 | TRBV7-9 | TGTGCCAGCAGCTTAAGACAGGGGGTTTCCTACAATGAGCAGTTCTTC | CASSLRQGVSYNEQFF
- | TRBJ2-1 | TRBD2 | TRBV11-3 | TGTGCCAGCAGCGTTAGCGGGAGGACTATTGATGAGCAGTTCTTC | CASSVSGRTIDEQFF
- | TRBJ2-7 | TRBD1 | TRBV5-6 | TGTGCCAGCAGCTTGGTTAGGGGGCTTTACGAGCAGTACTTC | CASSLVRGLYEQYF
- | TRBJ1-2 | - | TRBV4-1 | TGCGCCAGCAGCCAAGAGGCCCTCATAACACACTATGGCTACACCTTC | CASSQEALITHYGYTF
- | TRBJ2-1 | - | TRBV6-1 | TGTGCCAGCAGTGAAGCGCTTCAGGGTAGGGAGCAGTTCTTC | CASSEALQGREQFF
- | TRBJ2-1 | TRBD1 | TRBV13 | TGTGCCAGCAGCTCCGAGGACAGGAGTTACAATGAGCAGTTCTTC | CASSSEDRSYNEQFF
once | TRBJ1-3 | - | TRBV11-2 | TGTGCCAGCAGCTTAATCAGGTCTGGAAACACCATATATTTT | CASSLIRSGNTIYF
- | TRBJ2-4 | - | TRBV7-9 | TGTGCCAGCAGCTCCCAACAGAAGGCCAAAAACATTCAGTACTTC | CASSSQQKAKNIQYF